This is a list of T cell receptor beta chains from one sample in a study of blood T cells in healthy people across ages. Via MiXCR, TCRdb re-called the 5' RACE reads, giving one row per CDR3 protein. Of fewer than 950,000 distinct CDR3 sequences in the sample, about 34% are singletons; the top ten hold 13%. Sequencing used blood. The receptors stem from a man in his late teens or twenties in good health. CDR3s include the opening cysteine and the closing phenylalanine or tryptophan. The order of the fields is J gene, clone size, V gene, D gene, CDR3 DNA, CDR3 protein. A D gene is named only where the DNA matches it firmly. The size of a clone is reported for some rows only, either as once, few or many, or as a class for expanded clones.

TRBJ1-1 | few | TRBV20-1 | - | TGCAGTGCCGCACCGAGGTGGAGCACTGAAGCTTTCTTT | CSAAPRWSTEAFF
TRBJ1-2 | few | TRBV29-1 | TRBD1 | TGCAGCGTCGAGAACAGGGGGTCAAGTGGCTACACCTTC | CSVENRGSSGYTF
TRBJ1-2 | - | TRBV5-1 | - | TGCGCCAGCAGCGTGGGACTTCGGTACTATGGCTACACCTTC | CASSVGLRYYGYTF
TRBJ1-1 | few | TRBV20-1 | TRBD1 | TGCAGTGCTAGTGGGGACAGCCACACTGAAGCTTTCTTT | CSASGDSHTEAFF
TRBJ1-1 | few | TRBV6-5 | - | TGTGCCAGCCATTCCTGGGGGAACACTGAAGCTTTCTTT | CASHSWGNTEAFF
TRBJ2-4 | - | TRBV5-1 | TRBD2 | TGCGCCAGCAGCTTGGAAGCGGGAGGAACCTACGTGCAGTACTTC | CASSLEAGGTYVQYF
TRBJ1-2 | - | TRBV4-1 | - | TGCGCCAGCAGCCAAGATGCAGGGGTAAGCTACACCTTC | CASSQDAGVSYTF
TRBJ2-7 | - | TRBV7-9 | - | TGTGCCAGCAGCTTAGAAAGAGGGAGGTTATTCAACGAGCAGTACTTC | CASSLERGRLFNEQYF
TRBJ1-3 | - | TRBV20-1 | - | TGCTGCATATCCAAAGGGGGAAGTGGAAACACCATATATTTT | CCISKGGSGNTIYF
TRBJ2-7 | few | TRBV6-6 | - | TGTGCCAGCACTGGGGAGGGGGGCAACTACGAGCAGTACTTC | CASTGEGGNYEQYF
TRBJ2-1 | many | TRBV4-3 | TRBD2 | TGCGCCAGCAGCGTCCAGACTAGCGGGGGGGTAATCAGACACAATGAGCAGTTCTTC | CASSVQTSGGVIRHNEQFF
TRBJ2-5 | few | TRBV6-2/TRBV6-3 | - | TGTGCCAGCAGTTACACGGGGAAGACCCAGTACTTC | CASSYTGKTQYF
TRBJ1-4 | - | TRBV5-1 | - | TGCGCCAGCAGCTTTTCGGAAGCCTACAGCGTCGGCAATGAAAAACTGTTTTTT | CASSFSEAYSVGNEKLFF
TRBJ2-1 | once | TRBV20-1 | - | TGCAGTGCTCCCAAGATTAGCTCCTACAATGAGCAGTTCTTC | CSAPKISSYNEQFF
TRBJ2-1 | - | TRBV20-1 | TRBD1 | TGCAGCCCGTCCCGGGACAGGGATCGGGAAGAGCAGTTCTTC | CSPSRDRDREEQFF
TRBJ2-6 | - | TRBV25-1 | - | TGTGCCAGTCTCTCTGGGGCCAGCGTCCTGACTTTC | CASLSGASVLTF
TRBJ2-3 | few | TRBV2 | - | TGTGCCAGCAGTGATTCGGACAGTGGCGGTACGCAGTATTTT | CASSDSDSGGTQYF
TRBJ2-2 | - | TRBV1 | - | TGCACCAGCAACCTAGAGGGGGACAGGGGGCGCGACACCGGGGAGCTGTTTTTT | CTSNLEGDRGRDTGELFF
TRBJ2-3 | - | TRBV20-1 | TRBD2 | TGCAGTGCTAGAGATCCGGGGACTACTAGCACAGATACGCAGTATTTT | CSARDPGTTSTDTQYF
TRBJ2-7 | - | TRBV9 | - | TGTGCCGGCAGCCCCCGTCCGCGGGACGAGCAGTACTTC | CAGSPRPRDEQYF
TRBJ2-3 | many | TRBV4-2 | TRBD2 | TGTGCCAGCAGCCTTCGGACTAGCGGGGGGGATACGCAGTATTTT | CASSLRTSGGDTQYF
TRBJ2-3 | few | TRBV20-1 | TRBD1 | TGCAGTGCTAGGACGCGGACAGGCCTAGAGAATACGCAGTATTTT | CSARTRTGLENTQYF
TRBJ2-7 | few | TRBV6-2/TRBV6-3 | - | TGTGCCAGCAGTTACGGTTACAGGGACGTGGTCCACTACGAGCAGTACTTC | CASSYGYRDVVHYEQYF
TRBJ1-4 | - | TRBV4-1 | - | TGCGCCAGCAGCCCACAGGACGGGGCTGGGGAACTGTTTTTT | CASSPQDGAGELFF
TRBJ2-4 | - | TRBV5-5 | - | TGTGCCAGCAGTCGCGCTTCGGGGGCCAAAAACATTCAGTACTTC | CASSRASGAKNIQYF
TRBJ1-4 | few | TRBV6-5 | TRBD1 | TGTGCCAGCAGCAAACTTTATGGGACAGATAATGAAAAACTGTTTTTT | CASSKLYGTDNEKLFF
TRBJ1-6 | - | TRBV3-1 | TRBD1 | TGTGCCAGCAGCCAGGGACAGCAAAATTCACCCCTCCACTTT | CASSQGQQNSPLHF
TRBJ2-3 | - | TRBV7-9 | - | TGTGCCAGCTCCCCCCTAGCAGCACTCACAGATACGCAGTATTTT | CASSPLAALTDTQYF
TRBJ2-3 | - | TRBV19 | TRBD2 | TGTGCCAGTACTACAGGGACTAGTTTAGATACGCAGTATTTT | CASTTGTSLDTQYF
TRBJ2-1 | - | TRBV6-2/TRBV6-3 | - | TGTGCCAGCAGTGACCCAACAGGGTTGGGAGGATTCTTC | CASSDPTGLGGFF
TRBJ1-1 | - | TRBV6-1 | - | TGTGCCAGCAGTGAAGAAGGGCCCCGTGAAGCTTTCTTT | CASSEEGPREAFF
TRBJ1-2 | - | TRBV6-5 | - | TGTGCCAGCAGTTATAAGGGTTACTATGGCTACACCTTC | CASSYKGYYGYTF
TRBJ2-1 | few | TRBV20-1 | TRBD1 | TGCAGTGCTAGTCTTCAGGGGGCCCCCTACAATGAGCAGTTCTTC | CSASLQGAPYNEQFF
TRBJ2-5 | - | TRBV25-1 | - | TGTGCCAGCAGTGAAAGAGGGGGTAACCGATTATTAGAGACCCAGTACTTC | CASSERGGNRLLETQYF
TRBJ2-1 | few | TRBV10-3 | - | TGTGCCTCCGGGCAGGGTCCGCCCTACAATGAGCAGTTCTTC | CASGQGPPYNEQFF
TRBJ2-3 | many | TRBV18 | - | TGTGCCAGCAGCCCGCCTGGCACAGATACGCAGTATTTT | CASSPPGTDTQYF
TRBJ2-3 | few | TRBV20-1 | TRBD2 | TGCAGTGCTAGAGGAGTGGCACTAGCGGGGGCCACAGATACGCAGTATTTT | CSARGVALAGATDTQYF
TRBJ1-5 | - | TRBV9 | - | TGTGCCAGCAGCGCCGGGGTGAGCAATCAGCCCCAGCATTTT | CASSAGVSNQPQHF
TRBJ1-2 | many | TRBV4-1 | - | TGCGCCAGCAGCCAAGGGGGCTTTTCTAACTATGGCTACACCTTC | CASSQGGFSNYGYTF